This T cell receptor (beta chain) was recovered during a study of blood T cell repertoires in COVID-19. About the study: In each case, the material was cDNA or gDNA derived from T cells, B-cell-depleted T cells, or PBMCs.

The germline V gene has CDR1 SGDLS and CDR2 YYNGEE. Trimming left V 7 bases short and J 5 bases short, with 15 bases between. The CDR3 has 14 residues. A Seattle source enrolled patients during active infection and followed them longitudinally. Study processing details: Scientists estimated how many nucleated cells there were by amplifying reference gene primers. Sequencing used immunoSEQ multiplex PCR; TCRdb keeps in-frame clones, though not all of them. V and J calls plus clone size are reproduced from that table; the DNA served to infer D and trimming. The table lists about 99,000 clones, about 86% of them singletons.

The chain links TRBV9 to TRBJ2-2, with D perhaps matching TRBD2 (6 bases). The TCR sequence derives from a man aged 45-65 years with COVID-19, enrolled during active disease. Source material: peripheral blood. The CDR3 DNA reads as TGTGCCAGCTCCACGGGGGTAGGAACCGGGGAGCTGTTTTTT. Amino acid sequence: CASSTGVGTGELFF.